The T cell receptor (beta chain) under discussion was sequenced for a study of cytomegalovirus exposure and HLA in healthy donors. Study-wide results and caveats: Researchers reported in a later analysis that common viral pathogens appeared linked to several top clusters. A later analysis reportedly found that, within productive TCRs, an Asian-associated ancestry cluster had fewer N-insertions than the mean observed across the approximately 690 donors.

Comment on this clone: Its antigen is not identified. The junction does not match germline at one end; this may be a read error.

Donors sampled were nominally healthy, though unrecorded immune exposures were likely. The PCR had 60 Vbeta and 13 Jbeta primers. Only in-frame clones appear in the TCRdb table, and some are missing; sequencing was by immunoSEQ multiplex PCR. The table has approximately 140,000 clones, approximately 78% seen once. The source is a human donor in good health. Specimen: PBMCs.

CDR3 protein: CSSSLGVAGNSPLHF. CDR3 coding DNA: TGTTCCAGCAGCTTGGGAGTGGCAGGCAATTCACCCCTCCACTTT. The rearrangement links TRBV7-9 to TRBJ1-6; D gene uncertain. CDR1 and CDR2 from the germline V gene are SEHNR and FQNEAQ (reference sequence). The CDR3 is 15 amino acids.